This TCR beta chain was recovered during a study of neurological immune-mediated disorders. Trimming pared 2 bases from V and 8 bases from J, leaving 12 bases between. This CDR3 comprises 13 residues. Germline V gene sequence: CDR1 SEHNR, CDR2 FQNEAQ (reference sequence). Regarding time point: longitudinal time-point 3. This clonotype has ten or more counts. Its antigen remains unknown. The cDNA was generated by 5'RACE with 10-nucleotide random UMIs. The output of every sequencing run, over 170 million TCR-beta sequences, came from 15-18 subjects. One entry per CDR3 protein results from TCRdb running MiXCR on the 5' RACE reads. The repertoire holds fewer than 50,000 distinct CDR3 sequences, with 12% as singletons. Whole-study results and caveats: HTLV-1-associated myelopathy had the most TCR clonal expansion, while multiple sclerosis had the least, a level that fell below healthy controls. No CDR3 amino acid sequences recurred among expanded clones across subjects, suggesting private repertoires in all groups.

The V and J genes are TRBV7-9 and TRBJ1-1, with a weak D call TRBD1 (5 bases). The TCR originated in a male donor with HTLV-1-associated myelopathy (HAM/TSP). The sample taken for sequencing was PBMCs. CDR3 amino acids: CASSLLRDAEAFF. CDR3 coding DNA: TGTGCCAGCAGCTTACTCCGGGACGCCGAAGCTTTCTTT. The whole variable domain, remainder taken from reference TRBV7-9 and TRBJ1-1, is DTGVSQNPRHKITKRGQNVTFRCDPISEHNRLYWYRQTLGQGPEFLTYFQNEAQLEKSRLLSDRFSAERPKGSFSTLEIQRTEQGDSAMYLCASSLLRDAEAFFGQGTRLTVV.